Given below is one TCR beta chain in context. The antigen is undetermined. The naive CD8 population came from CD45RO-negative cells selected for CCR7, without terminally differentiated effector memory CD45RA+ cells. Donors, healthy HIV-negative adults, lacked recent acute infections or vaccinations. Each sample came from a Caucasian adult donor living in Nashville, Tennessee. The data were obtained in a study of shared clonotypes between healthy human individuals. Study-wide points: What naive subsets generally showed was a larger estimated richness than memory subsets showed.

V shed 7 bases and J 0 bases; nucleotides not matched to a gene: 3. CDR3 length: 14 amino acids. CDR1 is SGDLS, CDR2 YYNGEE, per germline. TCRdb keeps only in-frame clones here, not all; method: immunoSEQ multiplex PCR. The repertoire consists of about 1,900,000 clones, with approximately 95% occurring once and the leading ten covering approximately 1.2%. Sequences were obtained from naive CD8+ T cells sorted from blood. The TCR originated in a man aged 18 to 29 in good health. The chain uses TRBV9 and TRBJ2-2, with 7 bases fitting TRBD2. CDR3 amino acids: CASSSGTNTGELFF. The CDR3 DNA sequence: TGTGCCAGCTCGAGCGGGACGAACACCGGGGAGCTGTTTTTT.